Here is one T cell receptor (beta chain) with its context. Its antigen is currently not known. Base qualities are missing; no much larger clone stands one base away. The trim is 11 bases for V and 6 bases for J, with a gap of 13 bases between the germline ends. From cysteine to phenylalanine, the CDR3 is 11 amino acids long. The entry retains the CDR3 DNA only, 33 bases that are in frame from base 1. The germline V gene encodes CDR1 MNHNS and CDR2 SASEGT. The method behind the library was the immunoSEQ multiplex PCR assay. The deep sequencing platform assayed about 91,000 TCR templates per sample. Genomic DNA extracted from sorted T cells was the material used for TCRbeta CDR3 sequencing. The study's processing was this. The R programming language was used for clonal analysis of the TCRbeta CDR3 data. Alloreactive CD4+ and CD8+ clones were defined by comparing unstimulated samples with post-reaction CFSE-low samples. Alloreactive CD4+ clones were assigned to regulatory or non-regulatory origin by matching sequences to sorted unstimulated Treg and non-Treg repertoires. The table comes from immuneACCESS by way of TCRdb, which keeps in-frame sequences with V and J called. Part of the clones is missing from these tables; in studies checked, under half for an unresolved V gene and the rest for unknown reasons. From that table come the V and J calls and clone size; the DNA was used to work out D and trimming. This sample holds about 110,000 clones; roughly 94% were observed only once. The biggest ten clones account for 0.75% of the sample.

The sample comes from a study of siplizumab effects on memory and regulatory T cells (dated 2019 in TCRdb). Broadly, across the study: The effect of the anti-CD2 antibody siplizumab on alloreactive T-cell subsets was examined in allogeneic mixed lymphocyte reactions constructed from human PBMCs.

TCRbeta CDR3 sequencing was performed on sorted unstimulated T cells and on proliferating T cells recovered from mixed lymphocyte reactions. Fresh whole blood from roughly 10 HLA-typed healthy donors was used to isolate PBMCs. Unstimulated CD4+ regulatory T cells were FACS-sorted to map the origin of alloreactive clones. What the work shows at the level of the full study, not this receptor alone: The suppressive function of proliferating Tregs from siplizumab cultures was not functionally confirmed. Among mappable alloreactive CD4+ clones, an average Treg-derived fraction of about 69% was observed with siplizumab, compared with 25% to 30% in control reactions. For roughly 80-97% of proliferating CD4+ or CD8+ clones, no naive or memory phenotype could be assigned. Siplizumab significantly lowered the cumulative frequency of alloreactive sequences that could be traced to unstimulated CD4+ memory T cells. Sequences below about 10^-5 frequency were poorly captured, so only a minor fraction of alloreactive clones could be mapped to unstimulated subsets. Greater diversity appeared to be present in unstimulated naive T cells than in memory T cells, and a substantial contribution to the alloresponse seemed to be made by naive cells.

What was sequenced was Tregs sorted from blood. This receptor was obtained from a human donor in good health. Rearrangement joined TRBV6-1 to TRBJ1-2; TRBD1 could be the D gene, as 5 bases match. The CDR3 corresponds to CAAGGRDGYTF. Read as DNA, the sequence is TGTGCCGCGGGGGGTAGGGATGGCTACACCTTC.